The 31 T cell receptor beta chains listed next were all sequenced from one sample in a study of cytomegalovirus exposure and HLA in healthy donors. The PCR made use of 60 Vbeta and 13 Jbeta primers. TCRdb's copy holds only in-frame clones and misses some; the assay was immunoSEQ multiplex PCR. The sample records about 210,000 clones, approximately 81% being singletons. The sample was PBMCs. The origin of the receptors is a man aged 25 to 40 in good health and CMV-seronegative.

This clone was recorded once. This chain uses TRBV27 with TRBJ2-7; 7 positions match TRBD1. CDR1 MNHEY and CDR2 SMNVEV come from the germline V gene (reference sequence). The J segment lost 0 bases and the V segment lost 0 bases, leaving 5 bases of the junction unmatched. The CDR3 is 16 amino acids. As DNA, the CDR3 is TGTGCCAGCAGTTTATCCCCAGGGGGTGCCTCCTACGAGCAGTACTTC. As protein: CASSLSPGGASYEQYF.

As regards this clone: Germline and junction disagree at one end, which may indicate a read error. The chain joins TRBV5-4 to TRBJ2-6, with 12 positions matching TRBD1. CDR1 and CDR2 from the germline V gene are SGHNT and YYREEE (reference sequence). CDR3 length: 16 amino acids. Written as DNA, the CDR3 is TGTGCCAGCAGCGGGACAGGGGGCTCTGGGGCCAGCGTCCTGACTTTC. It is translated as CASSGTGGSGASVLTF.

The V call is TRBV5-4, the J call TRBJ1-2, with TRBD1 matching over 8 bases. Germline CDR1 SGHNT, CDR2 YYREEE (reference sequence). The CDR3 is made up of 15 amino acids. Trimming at V came to 5 bases and at J to 2 bases, leaving 8 bases not matched to a gene. DNA of the CDR3: TGTGCCAGCAGACAAACAGGGGGAAGGAACTATGGCTACACCTTC. Translating gives CASRQTGGRNYGYTF.

The rearrangement links TRBV10-2 to TRBJ1-5; 7 bases map to TRBD1. This CDR3 is 15 amino acids long. Germline CDR1 is WSHSY and CDR2 is SAAADI. The V and J ends lost 0 bases and 2 bases, in that order; junction bases with no gene match: 1. The CDR3 DNA reads as TGCGCCAGCAGTGAGTCTGACAGGGGCAATCAGCCCCAGCATTTT. The encoded protein is CASSESDRGNQPQHF.

The CDR3 region has the DNA TGTGCCAGCAGCACCGGGCAGGGGATGTTGTACGAGCAGTACTTC. Its protein product is CASSTGQGMLYEQYF. The chain employs TRBV7-9 and TRBJ2-7; possible D gene TRBD1, 6 bases. The CDR3 totals 15 residues. The ends were cut back, 5 bases at V and 4 bases at J, with 18 bases in the middle. Germline V lookup: CDR1 SEHNR, CDR2 FQNEAQ (reference sequence). The variable domain in full, completed from reference TRBV7-9 and TRBJ2-7, reads DTGVSQNPRHKITKRGQNVTFRCDPISEHNRLYWYRQTLGQGPEFLTYFQNEAQLEKSRLLSDRFSAERPKGSFSTLEIQRTEQGDSAMYLCASSTGQGMLYEQYFGPGTRLTVT.

The sample holds one count of this clone. This rearrangement joins TRBV28 to TRBJ2-5; D is perhaps TRBD2 (6 bases). Trimming cost V 3 bases and J 1 base, with 9 bases left between them. There are 14 residues in the CDR3. Germline V gene sequence: CDR1 MDHEN, CDR2 SYDVKM. The CDR3 loop reads CASSFLGGQETQYF. In nucleotides, the CDR3 is TGTGCCAGCAGTTTTCTGGGGGGCCAAGAGACCCAGTACTTC.

The chain recombines TRBV28 with TRBJ1-1; TRBD1 is a possible D gene (5 bases). V was pared by 7 bases and J by 4 bases, with 13 bases between. CDR3 size: 13 residues. Germline CDR1 MDHEN, CDR2 SYDVKM. This CDR3 reads CASTRGARTEAFF. The CDR3, as DNA: TGTGCCAGCACACGTGGGGCGCGCACTGAAGCTTTCTTT.

The chain joins TRBV5-7 to TRBJ2-7; D perhaps matches TRBD2 (5 bases). TRBV5-7 falls under the ORF class, with uncertain function. The CDR3 consists of 15 residues. V dropped 2 bases and J dropped 0 bases, with 12 bases sitting between them. The CDR3 loop reads CASSFDRDSSYEQYF. In DNA form, the CDR3 reads TGTGCCAGCAGCTTCGATCGGGATAGCTCCTACGAGCAGTACTTC.

This sequence joins TRBV7-8 and TRBJ2-3, with D maybe TRBD1 (6 bases). The V end lost 5 bases, the J end lost 5 bases, and 14 bases lay between the germline ends. The germline V gene encodes CDR1 SGHVS and CDR2 FQNEAQ. The CDR3 length is 14 residues. The CDR3 region is CASSIGGTGDTQYF. Written as DNA, the CDR3 is TGTGCCAGCAGCATTGGGGGCACCGGAGATACGCAGTATTTT.

V usage is TRBV27 and J usage is TRBJ2-7; 13 bases are shared with TRBD2. The J segment lost 0 bases and the V segment lost 3 bases, leaving 8 bases of the junction unmatched. Germline V gives CDR1 MNHEY, CDR2 SMNVEV (reference sequence). The CDR3 extends over 18 amino acids. In nucleotides, the CDR3 is TGTGCCAGCAGTTTCCGGACTAGCGGGGGACCTTTCTCCTACGAGCAGTACTTC. Residues: CASSFRTSGGPFSYEQYF.

The chain recombines TRBV9 with TRBJ2-3; 7 nucleotides align to TRBD2. CDR3 size: 16 residues. V gave up 0 bases and J gave up 2 bases; unmatched junction bases: 6. Germline V CDR1 and CDR2: SGDLS, YYNGEE. The CDR3: CASSVDLGGTTDTQYF. DNA for the CDR3: TGTGCCAGCAGCGTAGATCTGGGGGGGACCACAGATACGCAGTATTTT.

This clone was observed once. The chain combines TRBV7-9 with TRBJ2-7; 9 bases map to TRBD1. The CDR3 sequence is 14 residues long. V lost 5 bases and J lost 2; bases outside the gene matches: 4. Germline V gene lookup returns CDR1 SEHNR and CDR2 FQNEAQ (reference sequence). In DNA, the CDR3 is TGTGCCAGCAGCGTTGACAGGGGGACCTACGAGCAGTACTTC. Protein sequence: CASSVDRGTYEQYF.

The CDR3 nucleotides read TGTGCCACCAGCAGAGGAACAGGGGGCGCGAAGAACACTGAAGCTTTCTTT. It encodes CATSRGTGGAKNTEAFF. This chain connects TRBV15 to TRBJ1-1; 9 bases line up with TRBD1. The germline V gene encodes CDR1 LNHNV and CDR2 YYDKDF (reference sequence). The CDR3 extends over 17 amino acids. Germline trimming cut 1 base from V and 1 base from J; bases unmatched to any gene: 7.

This clone appeared once. The gene calls are TRBV5-1 and TRBJ2-5; 7 bases are shared with TRBD2. The CDR3 is made up of 15 amino acids. Germline values: CDR1 SGHRS, CDR2 YFSETQ. After removal of 4 bases from V and 0 bases from J, the junction contained 6 bases not matched to a gene. The CDR3 is CASSPGTTYQETQYF. CDR3 DNA sequence: TGCGCCAGCAGCCCCGGGACTACGTACCAAGAGACCCAGTACTTC. The complete variable domain, with remaining parts taken from reference TRBV5-1 and TRBJ2-5, reads KAGVTQTPRYLIKTRGQQVTLSCSPISGHRSVSWYQQTPGQGLQFLFEYFSETQRNKGNFPGRFSGRQFSNSRSEMNVSTLELGDSALYLCASSPGTTYQETQYFGPGTRLLVL.

The chain couples TRBV2 to TRBJ1-1, with TRBD1 matching over 7 bases. Germline assignment: CDR1 SNHLY and CDR2 FYNNEI. With V trimmed by 7 bases and J by 5 bases, 10 bases remained unmatched. CDR3 size: 14 residues. In DNA form, the CDR3 reads TGTGCCAGCACCCGACAGGGATTAAAGACTGAAGCTTTCTTT. Translating it yields CASTRQGLKTEAFF.

The genes are TRBV28 and TRBJ1-3; D not resolved. CDR3 size: 15 residues. Trimming cost V 7 bases and J 0 bases, with 13 bases left between them. Germline V gene lookup returns CDR1 MDHEN and CDR2 SYDVKM. The CDR3 DNA follows: TGTGCCAGCACCTTACGACTGATCTCTGGAAACACCATATATTTT. Protein product: CASTLRLISGNTIYF.

V gene TRBV10-1 combines with J gene TRBJ2-2; 9 bases match TRBD1. With 7 bases clipped from V and 8 bases from J, the junction kept 11 bases outside the gene matches. This CDR3 is built from 15 residues. From germline, CDR1 is WNHNN and CDR2 SYGVQD (reference sequence). CDR3 in amino acids: CASKPGQGLGGELFF. DNA of the CDR3: TGCGCCAGCAAACCGGGACAGGGCCTAGGAGGGGAGCTGTTTTTT.

In nucleotides, the CDR3 is TGTGCCACCTACGACGGGGGGCGCGGGTCCAAAAACATTCAGTACTTC. It codes for CATYDGGRGSKNIQYF. The chain combines TRBV6-6 with TRBJ2-4, with a tentative D call TRBD2 (7 bases). Trimming removed 10 bases from V and 2 bases from J, with 21 bases in between. The CDR3 is made up of 16 amino acids. Per the germline V gene, CDR1 is MNHNY and CDR2 is SVGAGI (reference sequence).

V usage is TRBV6-5 and J usage is TRBJ2-5; D might be TRBD2 (6 bases). Trimming left V 2 bases short and J 5 bases short, with 9 bases between. The CDR3 is 13 amino acids. CDR1 is MNHEY and CDR2 is SVGAGI in the germline V gene. This CDR3 reads CASSYGLAETQYF. CDR3 coding DNA: TGTGCCAGCAGTTACGGGCTAGCGGAGACCCAGTACTTC.

The chain recombines TRBV6-1 with TRBJ2-1, with D maybe TRBD1 (5 bases). The V end was cut by 3 bases, the J end by 7 bases, with 13 bases between. Germline loops: CDR1 MNHNS, CDR2 SASEGT. The CDR3 contains 14 residues. CDR3 in amino acids: CASSDYGHENEQFF. CDR3 nucleotide sequence: TGTGCCAGCAGTGACTACGGACATGAAAATGAGCAGTTCTTC.

The V call is TRBV14, the J call TRBJ1-3; D gene uncertain. The germline gives CDR1 SGHDN, CDR2 FVKESK. The CDR3 runs to 14 residues. Between the trimmed V and J ends, which lost 0 bases and 4 bases, there was a span of 7 bases. The chain's CDR3 is CASSQDLVGNTIYF. The DNA of the CDR3 is TGTGCCAGCAGCCAAGATCTAGTCGGAAACACCATATATTTT.

The genes are TRBV5-4 and TRBJ2-4; no clear D. V lost 0 bases, J lost 0 bases, and 4 bases lay in between. The CDR3 length is 14 residues. Germline V gene lookup returns CDR1 SGHNT and CDR2 YYREEE (reference sequence). CDR3 sequence: CASSLDIAKNIQYF. CDR3 coding DNA: TGTGCCAGCAGCTTGGATATAGCCAAAAACATTCAGTACTTC. Together with reference TRBV5-4 and TRBJ2-4, the CDR3 gives the full variable domain: ETGVTQSPTHLIKTRGQQVTLRCSSQSGHNTVSWYQQALGQGPQFIFQYYREEENGRGNFPPRFSGLQFPNYSSELNVNALELDDSALYLCASSLDIAKNIQYFGAGTRLSVL.

The chain has TRBV27 and TRBJ2-5; TRBD2 might be the D (5 bases). TRBJ2-7 matches the DNA end more closely, so the J call is doubtful. Germline V gene sequence: CDR1 MNHEY, CDR2 SMNVEV (reference sequence). This CDR3 is 16 amino acids long. The CDR3 DNA reads TGTGCCAGCAGTTGGAAGCGGCCGCCCGATTTCTACGAGCAGTACTTC. This encodes CASSWKRPPDFYEQYF.

The chain combines TRBV7-9 with TRBJ1-6, with 8 bases aligning to TRBD1. V shed 3 bases, J shed 9 bases, and the junction held 7 bases outside the gene matches. This CDR3 has 15 residues. Germline CDR1 SEHNR, CDR2 FQNEAQ (reference sequence). The CDR3, as DNA: TGTGCCAGCAGCTTCGGACAGGGTAGGGGTTCACCCCTCCACTTT. This encodes CASSFGQGRGSPLHF.

DNA of the CDR3: TGCGCCAGCAGCCAAGATGGGGCAGCCACAGATACGCAGTATTTT. Translated, it gives CASSQDGAATDTQYF. V usage is TRBV4-1 and J usage is TRBJ2-3, with a weak D call TRBD1 (5 bases). Trimming left V 0 bases short and J 2 bases short, with 9 bases between. This CDR3 is 15 amino acids long. CDR1 and CDR2 from the germline V gene are MGHRA and YSYEKL.

V and J are TRBV28 and TRBJ1-6; 8 bases align to TRBD1. Losses at the gene ends were 4 bases for V and 6 bases for J; bases not matched to a gene: 2. Germline CDR1 reads MDHEN; CDR2 reads SYDVKM. The CDR3 length is 14 residues. CDR3 DNA sequence: TGTGCCAGCAGTTCGACAGGGGTTAATTCACCCCTCCACTTT. This codes for CASSSTGVNSPLHF. Full variable domain (outside the CDR3, taken from reference TRBV28 and TRBJ1-6): DVKVTQSSRYLVKRTGEKVFLECVQDMDHENMFWYRQDPGLGLRLIYFSYDVKMKEKGDIPEGYSVSREKKERFSLILESASTNQTSMYLCASSSTGVNSPLHFGNGTRLTVT.

The chain carries TRBV28 and TRBJ2-7; 10 bases are a match to TRBD1. Per germline, CDR1 MDHEN and CDR2 SYDVKM. The CDR3 is 14 residues long. Trimming removed 6 bases from V and 2 bases from J; junction bases left unmatched: 4. CDR3 nucleotide sequence: TGTGCCAGCAGCTCCGGACAGGGGGCCTACGAGCAGTACTTC. Its translation is CASSSGQGAYEQYF.

The genes are TRBV7-2 and TRBJ2-1, with 8 bases lining up with TRBD1. There are 17 residues in the CDR3. Germline lookup yields CDR1 SGHTA and CDR2 FQGNSA. V gave up 1 base and J gave up 3 bases; unmatched junction bases: 8. CDR3 residues: CASSLGLPTGGYNEQFF. Written as DNA, the CDR3 is TGTGCCAGCAGCTTAGGATTACCAACAGGGGGCTACAATGAGCAGTTCTTC.

V gene TRBV2 combines with J gene TRBJ2-7, with TRBD1 matching 8 bases. Germline V gene data show CDR1 as SNHLY and CDR2 as FYNNEI. The CDR3 spans 14 residues. With 4 bases clipped from V and 4 bases from J, the junction kept 6 bases outside the gene matches. CDR3 amino acids: CASSGETGEYEQYF. Written as DNA, the CDR3 is TGTGCCAGCAGTGGGGAGACAGGGGAATACGAGCAGTACTTC.

DNA for the CDR3: TGTGCCAGCAGCTTGAGCAGCGGGACAGGCTATTGGGGGCAGTTCTTC. Its protein product is CASSLSSGTGYWGQFF. The chain uses TRBV5-6 and TRBJ2-1; D possibly corresponds to TRBD1 (8 bases). CDR1 is SGHDT, CDR2 YYEEEE, per germline. V was trimmed by 1 base and J by 12 bases, leaving 23 bases between them. The CDR3 runs 16 residues. Full variable domain (outside the CDR3, taken from reference TRBV5-6 and TRBJ2-1): DAGVTQSPTHLIKTRGQQVTLRCSPKSGHDTVSWYQQALGQGPQFIFQYYEEEERQRGNFPDRFSGHQFPNYSSELNVNALLLGDSALYLCASSLSSGTGYWGQFFGPGTRLTVL.

This chain uses TRBV28 with TRBJ1-1, with D tentatively TRBD1 (5 bases). The CDR3 consists of 12 residues. The V end lost 3 bases, the J end lost 5 bases, and 7 bases lay between the germline ends. CDR1 MDHEN and CDR2 SYDVKM come from the germline V gene. The CDR3: CASSFKGTEAFF. CDR3 sequence (DNA): TGTGCCAGCAGTTTCAAGGGGACTGAAGCTTTCTTT.